These 6 T cell receptor beta chains share one sample of origin, sequenced in a study of blood T cell repertoires in COVID-19. Generated by immunoSEQ multiplex PCR, the TCRdb table keeps only in-frame clones and is missing some. Of about 130,000 clones listed, about 72% are singletons. The specimen sequenced was peripheral blood. The receptor source for this set is a woman aged 70 to 79 with acute or convalescent COVID-19.

The count of this clone is one. The V gene is TRBV5-4, the J gene TRBJ1-4, with D possibly being TRBD1 (5 bases). The V gene lost 1 base and the J gene lost 2 bases, with 6 bases spanning the gap. The germline V gene has CDR1 SGHNT and CDR2 YYREEE (reference sequence). There are 14 residues in the CDR3. This CDR3 reads CASSLRGTNEKLFF. DNA of the CDR3: TGTGCCAGCAGCTTGCGGGGGACTAATGAAAAACTGTTTTTT.

This CDR3 is CASRPGGGRGPGELFF. The CDR3 coding sequence is TGTGCCAGCAGGCCGGGTGGAGGGAGGGGCCCCGGGGAGCTGTTTTTT. The chain uses TRBV28 and TRBJ2-2; 7 bases are shared with TRBD2. Germline V lookup: CDR1 MDHEN, CDR2 SYDVKM. V dropped 6 bases and J dropped 6; count of bases not matched to a gene: 13. The CDR3 sequence is 16 residues long.

The chain combines TRBV7-2 with TRBJ1-1; TRBD1 matches 8 bases. J lost 11 bases, V lost 5 bases, and 13 bases had no gene match. Germline CDR1 reads SGHTA; CDR2 reads FQGNSA. This CDR3 has 14 residues. For the CDR3, the DNA is TGTGCCAGCAGCCCCCCCCGTACAGGGGGGGCCGCTTTCTTT. Protein: CASSPPRTGGAAFF.

This clone was observed many times. The chain joins TRBV5-1 to TRBJ2-7; 7 nucleotides agree with TRBD1. V lost 4 bases to trimming and J lost 5 bases; unmatched junction nucleotides: 9. The germline V gene has CDR1 SGHRS and CDR2 YFSETQ. The CDR3 is 14 amino acids. The CDR3 nucleotides are TGCGCCAGCAGCCATCAGGGACAGCAAGACGAGCAGTACTTC. Translating it yields CASSHQGQQDEQYF.

For this clone: Other nucleotide sequences from this sample produce the same CDR3. The V call is TRBV5-1, the J call TRBJ2-5, with TRBD1 matching over 10 bases. The trim removed 3 bases at V and 2 bases at J, leaving 4 bases unmatched. Per germline, CDR1 SGHRS and CDR2 YFSETQ. This CDR3 is built from 15 residues. DNA of the CDR3: TGCGCCAGCAGCTCCGGGACAGGGGTTCAAGAGACCCAGTACTTC. It codes for CASSSGTGVQETQYF.

The rearrangement uses TRBV9 and TRBJ1-1; D is uncertain. This CDR3 has 15 amino acids. Germline V gene data show CDR1 as SGDLS and CDR2 as YYNGEE. The V end was cut by 3 bases, the J end by 3 bases, with 15 bases between. This chain's CDR3 is CASSASRGSYTEAFF. The CDR3 nucleotides are TGTGCCAGCAGCGCCTCTCGCGGTTCATACACTGAAGCTTTCTTT. Looking up the rest from reference TRBV9 and TRBJ1-1 gives the full variable domain: DSGVTQTPKHLITATGQRVTLRCSPRSGDLSVYWYQQSLDQGLQFLIQYYNGEERAKGNILERFSAQQFPDLHSELNLSSLELGDSALYFCASSASRGSYTEAFFGQGTRLTVV.